The sequence of this T cell receptor beta chain was determined in a study of response to subunit inactivated influenza vaccine. Notes on the study in general: Authors suggested each seasonal influenza vaccination recruits few new T cells.

Trimming left V 0 bases short and J 3 bases short, with 6 bases between. This CDR3 is built from 13 residues. The germline gives CDR1 SGHRS, CDR2 YFSETQ. TCRdb ran MiXCR on the RT-PCR reads and lists one entry per CDR3 protein. In the table there are a few hundred thousand distinct CDR3 sequences, roughly 15% of which are singletons. There are a few counts of this clonotype. The antigen is not known. This material consisted of PBMCs from blood, taken 11 to 12 days after vaccination. The sequence derives from a man between 45 and 60 years old who received an inactivated influenza vaccine. This sequence joins TRBV5-1 and TRBJ1-1; D ambiguous. The CDR3 DNA reads as TGCGCCAGCAGCTTGGGTCAGGACACTGAAGCTTTCTTT. The encoded protein is CASSLGQDTEAFF. Full variable domain (rest looked up from reference TRBV5-1 and TRBJ1-1): KAGVTQTPRYLIKTRGQQVTLSCSPISGHRSVSWYQQTPGQGLQFLFEYFSETQRNKGNFPGRFSGRQFSNSRSEMNVSTLELGDSALYLCASSLGQDTEAFFGQGTRLTVV.